This T cell receptor (beta chain) was sequenced in a study of glioma-infiltrating T cells. TCR alpha and beta CDR3 regions were amplified from RNA using iRepertoire nested multiplex PCR. Tissue mRNA or PBMC total RNA, roughly 85-450 ng, went into one-step reverse transcription and amplification. TCRdb reprocessed the multiplex PCR reads via MiXCR and lists one record per CDR3 protein. The sample records about 210,000 distinct CDR3 sequences, 30% to 40% being singletons. This clonotype has more than one count but fewer than ten. Its target is unknown. The V and J ends lost 6 bases and 5 bases, in that order; junction bases with no gene match: 6. Germline V gives CDR1 ENHRY, CDR2 SYGVKD. The CDR3 runs to 15 residues. The study's findings and limits: CDR3 overlap between tissue and blood was very small. Gliomas, especially low-grade, showed above-expected tissue-blood divergence; non-neoplastic patients showed below.

The chain carries TRBV10-3 and TRBJ2-3, with 12 nucleotides matching TRBD2. The specimen sequenced was glioma tissue, nonneoplastic brain tissue, or PBMCs (not recorded which). The receptor comes from a human donor with low-grade glioma or glioblastoma, undergoing nonglioma brain surgery, or in good health (not recorded which). For the CDR3, the DNA is TGTGCCATCAGGAGACTAGCGGGAGAACAAGATACGCAGTATTTT. As protein: CAIRRLAGEQDTQYF.